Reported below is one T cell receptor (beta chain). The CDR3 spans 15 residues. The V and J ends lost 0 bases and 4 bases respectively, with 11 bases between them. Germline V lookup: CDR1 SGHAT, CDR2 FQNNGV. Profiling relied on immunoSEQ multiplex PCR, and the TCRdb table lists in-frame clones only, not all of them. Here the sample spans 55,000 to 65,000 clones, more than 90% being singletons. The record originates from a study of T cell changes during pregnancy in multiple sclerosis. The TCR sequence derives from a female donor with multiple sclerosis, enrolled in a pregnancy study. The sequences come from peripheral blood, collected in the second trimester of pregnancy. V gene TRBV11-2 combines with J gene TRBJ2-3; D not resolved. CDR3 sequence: CASSLDSRAADTQYF. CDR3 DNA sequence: TGTGCCAGCAGCTTAGATAGCAGAGCAGCAGATACGCAGTATTTT. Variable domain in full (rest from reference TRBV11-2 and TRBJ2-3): EAGVAQSPRYKIIEKRQSVAFWCNPISGHATLYWYQQILGQGPKLLIQFQNNGVVDDSQLPKDRFSAERLKGVDSTLKIQPAKLEDSAVYLCASSLDSRAADTQYFGPGTRLTVL.